The 21 T cell receptor beta chains in this list originate from one sample, sequenced in a study of graft-versus-host responses after intestinal transplantation. Sequenced by immunoSEQ multiplex PCR; TCRdb stores in-frame clones only, minus some. The sample includes about 20,000 clones, over 35% of them seen just once. The sequencing used alloreactive CD4+ T cells from a mixed lymphocyte reaction culture, collected before intestinal transplant. Sample subset: CFSE-low proliferating T cells sorted from approximately 6-day pre-transplant mixed lymphocyte reaction (GvH or HvG direction). The source of these receptors is a human patient who received an intestinal transplant.

This clone was counted a few times. This chain connects TRBV7-6 to TRBJ1-5; D uncertain. Germline V lookup: CDR1 SGHVS, CDR2 FNYEAQ. The CDR3 has 13 amino acids. V dropped 3 bases and J dropped 0 bases, with 3 bases sitting between them. Here the CDR3 DNA reads TGTGCCAGCAGCTTTTATAGCAATCAGCCCCAGCATTTT. As protein: CASSFYSNQPQHF.

For this clone: One end of the junction varies from germline; a read error may be responsible. The V gene is TRBV29-1, the J gene TRBJ2-7; perhaps TRBD1 as D (6 bases). Per germline, CDR1 SQVTM and CDR2 ANQGSEA. There are 14 residues in the CDR3. The CDR3 reads CSAEGTPDSYEQYF. The CDR3 coding sequence is TGCAGCGCTGAAGGGACACCGGATTCCTACGAGCAGTACTTC.

The genes are TRBV6-6 and TRBJ1-1; D gene unclear. The V end lost 4 bases, the J end lost 5 bases, and 5 bases lay between the germline ends. The CDR3 loop spans 11 amino acids. Germline V gene lookup returns CDR1 MNHNY and CDR2 SVGAGI (reference sequence). For the CDR3, the DNA is TGTGCCAGCAGTTTCGGGACTGAAGCTTTCTTT. It is translated as CASSFGTEAFF.

This chain joins TRBV5-4 and TRBJ2-1; TRBD2 matches at 8 bases. This CDR3 has 15 residues. The germline gives CDR1 SGHNT, CDR2 YYREEE (reference sequence). J gave up 6 bases and V 4 bases, and 9 bases lay outside the gene matches. This CDR3 is CASSLKRGPSNEQFF. The CDR3 DNA is TGTGCCAGCAGCCTCAAGCGGGGGCCTTCCAATGAGCAGTTCTTC. The variable domain in full, with the rest retrieved from reference TRBV5-4 and TRBJ2-1, is ETGVTQSPTHLIKTRGQQVTLRCSSQSGHNTVSWYQQALGQGPQFIFQYYREEENGRGNFPPRFSGLQFPNYSSELNVNALELDDSALYLCASSLKRGPSNEQFFGPGTRLTVL.

In its sample, this clone was seen a few times. J is TRBJ1-1 and V is TRBV10-3; D is perhaps TRBD1 (5 bases). V lost 7 bases to trimming and J lost 1 base, with 10 bases between them. Germline lookup yields CDR1 ENHRY and CDR2 SYGVKD. The CDR3 length is 13 residues. CDR3 in amino acids: CAIMGQGNTEAFF. CDR3 sequence (DNA): TGTGCCATCATGGGGCAAGGGAACACTGAAGCTTTCTTT.

The chain combines TRBV18 with TRBJ2-5; possible D gene TRBD1, 5 bases. CDR3 length: 14 residues. CDR1 is KGHSH and CDR2 is LQKENI in the germline V gene. V was shortened by 5 bases and J by 1 base, with 11 bases between the two germline ends. The CDR3 reads CASSAQQGQETQYF. The CDR3 DNA reads as TGTGCCAGCTCAGCCCAGCAGGGCCAAGAGACCCAGTACTTC. Supplemented by reference TRBV18 and TRBJ2-5, the full variable domain reads NAGVMQNPRHLVRRRGQEARLRCSPMKGHSHVYWYRQLPEEGLKFMVYLQKENIIDESGMPKERFSAEFPKEGPSILRIQQVVRGDSAAYFCASSAQQGQETQYFGPGTRLLVL.

The chain is built from TRBV10-3 and TRBJ2-7, with 10 bases aligning to TRBD1. CDR3 length equals 11 residues. Germline-derived CDR1 and CDR2 are ENHRY and SYGVKD. The ends lost 10 bases at V and 6 bases at J; junction bases unmatched: 3. CDR3 DNA: TGTGCCACACGGACAGGGGGCGAGCAGTACTTC. Translating it yields CATRTGGEQYF.

This clone rates as medium-sized. The chain employs TRBV6-6 and TRBJ1-5, with unresolved D. The CDR3 covers 12 residues. From germline, CDR1 is MNHNY and CDR2 SVGAGI (reference sequence). V lost 2 bases to trimming and J lost 4 bases, with 3 bases between them. The CDR3 sequence is CASSYTNQPQHF. Here the CDR3 DNA reads TGTGCCAGCAGTTACACAAATCAGCCCCAGCATTTT.

This sequence joins TRBV19 and TRBJ2-7, with 7 bases fitting TRBD2. Germline assignment: CDR1 LNHDA and CDR2 SQIVND (reference sequence). The CDR3 runs to 14 residues. The ends lost 6 bases at V and 0 bases at J; junction bases unmatched: 5. CDR3 coding DNA: TGTGCCAGTAGCCCACGCGGGAGCTCCTACGAGCAGTACTTC. Residues: CASSPRGSSYEQYF.

A remark on this clone: Mismatch with germline at one junction end may stem from a read error. This chain uses TRBV7-7 with TRBJ2-1, with D possibly being TRBD2 (5 bases). This CDR3 has 14 residues. Germline V CDR1 and CDR2: SSHAT, FNYEAQ (reference sequence). CDR3 loop: CASSLSGRRNEQFF. CDR3 DNA sequence: TGTGCTAGCAGCTTGTCGGGCAGGAGGAATGAGCAGTTCTTC.

The rearrangement joins TRBV2 to TRBJ1-6; D possibly corresponds to TRBD1 (5 bases). Trimming cost V 6 bases and J 7 bases, with 16 bases left between them. Looked up from germline, CDR1 is SNHLY and CDR2 is FYNNEI. The CDR3 consists of 15 residues. The CDR3 DNA reads TGTGCCAGCAGCCCCAGTGAAACAGGCAATTCACCCCTCCACTTT. As protein: CASSPSETGNSPLHF. Using reference TRBV2 and TRBJ1-6 for the parts outside the CDR3, the full variable domain is EPEVTQTPSHQVTQMGQEVILRCVPISNHLYFYWYRQILGQKVEFLVSFYNNEISEKSEIFDDQFSVERPDGSNFTLKIRSTKLEDSAMYFCASSPSETGNSPLHFGNGTRLTVT.

The rearrangement joins TRBV6-5 to TRBJ1-2; perhaps TRBD1 as D (5 bases). This CDR3 region has 12 residues. The germline V gene encodes CDR1 MNHEY and CDR2 SVGAGI. V was shortened by 5 bases and J by 4 bases, with 8 bases between the two germline ends. The CDR3 sequence: CASSPGPYGYTF. The CDR3 coding sequence is TGTGCCAGCAGTCCAGGGCCCTATGGCTACACCTTC.

By its share, this clone is medium-sized (0.01 to 0.1%). V gene TRBV5-5 combines with J gene TRBJ2-2; 8 positions agree with TRBD1. The CDR3 contains 16 residues. Germline loops: CDR1 SGHKS, CDR2 YYEKEE (reference sequence). V lost 4 bases, J lost 4 bases, and 9 bases stayed unmatched. The CDR3 DNA follows: TGTGCCAGCAGCGGACCGACAGGGGAGAGCACCGGGGAGCTGTTTTTT. Protein sequence: CASSGPTGESTGELFF.

This clone was picked up one time. The chain is built from TRBV23-1 and TRBJ2-4; 14 positions match TRBD2. TRBV23-1 is an ORF; its function is uncertain. The CDR3 consists of 14 residues. V dropped 10 bases and J dropped 5; count of bases not matched to a gene: 4. The CDR3 protein is CATGLAGVQNIQYF. The DNA for the CDR3 is TGCGCCACGGGACTAGCGGGGGTCCAAAACATTCAGTACTTC.

This clone was counted only a few times. J is TRBJ1-6 and V is TRBV7-9; perhaps TRBD1 as D (5 bases). Germline V gives CDR1 SEHNR, CDR2 FQNEAQ (reference sequence). Trimming took off 5 bases at V and 4 bases at J, with 9 bases between the two ends. This CDR3 contains 14 residues. The CDR3 DNA reads TGTGCCAGCAGCCCGGGACTGTATAATTCACCCCTCCACTTT. Translating gives CASSPGLYNSPLHF.

CDR3 in amino acids: CASSLDRTYGYTF. The CDR3 coding sequence is TGTGCCAGCAGCCTGGACAGAACCTATGGCTACACCTTC. The chain has TRBV5-4 and TRBJ1-2, with D possibly TRBD1 on 6 matching bases. V was shortened by 4 bases and J by 4 bases, with 11 bases between the two germline ends. This CDR3 region has 13 residues. Looked up from germline, CDR1 is SGHNT and CDR2 is YYREEE (reference sequence).

This chain uses TRBV6-5 with TRBJ1-1, with D hard to call. CDR1 and CDR2 (germline): MNHEY, SVGAGI. This CDR3 is built from 13 residues. With 0 bases removed from V and 6 bases from J, the gap between germline ends came to 8 bases. The CDR3 spells CASSYSQYSEAFF. As DNA, the CDR3 is TGTGCCAGCAGTTACTCACAGTACTCTGAAGCTTTCTTT.

V gene TRBV6-5 combines with J gene TRBJ2-5; tentative D call: TRBD2 (6 bases). V gave up 0 bases and J gave up 4 bases, with 9 bases separating them. Germline V gives CDR1 MNHEY, CDR2 SVGAGI. This CDR3 comprises 14 residues. The CDR3 bases are TGTGCCAGCAGTTACTCCCCGCGGGGAGAGACCCAGTACTTC. Its translation is CASSYSPRGETQYF.

This clone showed up just a few times. J is TRBJ2-1 and V is TRBV6-1, with 9 bases matching TRBD1. Germline CDR1 reads MNHNS; CDR2 reads SASEGT. V trimming: 6 bases; J trimming: 6 bases; junction bases outside the gene matches: 9. The length of the CDR3 is 15 residues. In DNA form, the CDR3 reads TGTGCCAGCAGCCAACAGGGGGCGATCGGCAATGAGCAGTTCTTC. Protein: CASSQQGAIGNEQFF.

The chain combines TRBV5-8 with TRBJ1-1, with D maybe TRBD1 (5 bases). CDR3 length equals 13 residues. Germline V gene sequence: CDR1 SGHTS, CDR2 YDEGEE. V lost 2 bases to trimming and J lost 6 bases, with 11 bases between them. CDR3 sequence reads: CASSFAGRAEAFF. The CDR3 DNA reads as TGTGCCAGCAGCTTTGCGGGGCGCGCTGAAGCTTTCTTT.

This clone has more than one count but fewer than ten. The chain combines TRBV2 with TRBJ1-1; no firm D call. The V gene's germline CDR1 is SNHLY and CDR2 FYNNEI. V lost 6 bases to trimming and J lost 1 base, with 9 bases between them. The CDR3 is 13 amino acids. CDR3 in amino acids: CASRLARNTEAFF. In DNA, the CDR3 is TGTGCCAGCAGGCTGGCCAGGAACACTGAAGCTTTCTTT. Drawing the rest from reference TRBV2 and TRBJ1-1, the complete variable domain is EPEVTQTPSHQVTQMGQEVILRCVPISNHLYFYWYRQILGQKVEFLVSFYNNEISEKSEIFDDQFSVERPDGSNFTLKIRSTKLEDSAMYFCASRLARNTEAFFGQGTRLTVV.